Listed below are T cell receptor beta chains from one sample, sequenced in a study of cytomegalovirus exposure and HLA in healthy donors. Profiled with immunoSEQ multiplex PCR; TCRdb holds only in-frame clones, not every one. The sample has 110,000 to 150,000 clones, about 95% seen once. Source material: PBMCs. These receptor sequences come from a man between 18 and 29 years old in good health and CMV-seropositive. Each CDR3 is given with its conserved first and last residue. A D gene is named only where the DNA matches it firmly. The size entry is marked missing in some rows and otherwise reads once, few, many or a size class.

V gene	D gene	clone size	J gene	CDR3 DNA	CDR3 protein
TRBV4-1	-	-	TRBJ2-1	TGCGCCAGCAGCCAAGATCTTCCAGGGGGGCTCCCAGTGGATGAGCAGTTCTTC	CASSQDLPGGLPVDEQFF
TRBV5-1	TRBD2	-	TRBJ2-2	TGCGCCAGCAGCGGTCGACCTAGCGGGTCGAACACCGGGGAGCTGTTTTTT	CASSGRPSGSNTGELFF
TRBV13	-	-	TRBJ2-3	TGTGCCAGCAGCTTTTCCGAGGCGGGGGCCCTAGATACGCAGTATTTT	CASSFSEAGALDTQYF
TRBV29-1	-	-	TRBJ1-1	TGCAGCGTTGAATTTGGGGCCTGGAACACTGAAGCTTTCTTT	CSVEFGAWNTEAFF
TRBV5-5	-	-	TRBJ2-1	TGTGCCAGCAGCTTCTCCGGGAGTTCCGCCAATGAGCAGTTCTTC	CASSFSGSSANEQFF
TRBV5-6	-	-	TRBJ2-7	TGTGCCAGCAGCCGACAAAGCCCCGAACCCTACGAGCAGTACTTC	CASSRQSPEPYEQYF
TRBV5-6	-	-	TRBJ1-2	TGTGCCAGCAGCTTGCTAGCTAACTATGGGGGCTACACCTTC	CASSLLANYGGYTF
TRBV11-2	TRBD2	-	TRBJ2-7	TGTGCCAGCAGCCTCGGGGGGGGAGGGTACGAGCAGTACTTC	CASSLGGGGYEQYF
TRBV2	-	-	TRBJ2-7	TGTGCCAGCAGTATTACCTACGAGCAGTACTTC	CASSITYEQYF
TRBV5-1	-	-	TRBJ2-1	TGCGCCAGCAGCTTGGCCCCCTCTAGTAGTGAGCAGTTCTTC	CASSLAPSSSEQFF
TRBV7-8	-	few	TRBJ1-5	TGTGCCAGCAGCTCCCCAGGAAATCAGCCCCAGCATTTT	CASSSPGNQPQHF
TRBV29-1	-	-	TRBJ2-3	TGCAGCGTTGACTGGGGGGGCACAGATACGCAGTATTTT	CSVDWGGTDTQYF
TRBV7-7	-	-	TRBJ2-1	TGTGCTAGCAGCTTATTGGCGACCCCAGGGTACAATGAGCAGTTCTTC	CASSLLATPGYNEQFF
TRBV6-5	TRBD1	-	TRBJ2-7	TGTGCCACGGGACAGGGGACCTACGAGCAGTACTTC	CATGQGTYEQYF
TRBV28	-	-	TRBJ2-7	TGTGCCAGCAGCCTCTGGACAGATCCACAGTACTTC	CASSLWTDPQYF
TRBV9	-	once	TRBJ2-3	TGTGCCAGCAGCGTAGCCAAGACTAGGATCAGCACAGATACGCAGTATTTT	CASSVAKTRISTDTQYF
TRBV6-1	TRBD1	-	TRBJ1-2	TGTGCCAGCAGTGAAGCGGACAGGGACTATGGCTACACCTTC	CASSEADRDYGYTF
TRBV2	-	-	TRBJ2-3	TGTGCCACGAAGGGGACTAGCACAGATACGCAGTATTTT	CATKGTSTDTQYF
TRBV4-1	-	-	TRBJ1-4	TGCGCCAGCAGCCAAGAAGGGGTTCGTAATGAAAAACTGTTTTTT	CASSQEGVRNEKLFF
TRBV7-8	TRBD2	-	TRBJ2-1	TGTGCCAGCAGCCCTAGGGACTATGACAATGAGCAGTTCTTC	CASSPRDYDNEQFF
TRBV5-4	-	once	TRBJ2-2	TGTGCCAGCAGCTTCTCCGCCGGGAGAACCGGGGAGCTGTTTTTT	CASSFSAGRTGELFF
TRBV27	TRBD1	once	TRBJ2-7	TGTGCCAGCAGTACGCCGGGGACAGGACACTACGAGCAGTACTTC	CASSTPGTGHYEQYF
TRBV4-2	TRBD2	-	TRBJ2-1	TGTGCCAGCAGCCTTCGGACTAGCGGGAGGAGGGGATACAATGAGCAGTTCTTC	CASSLRTSGRRGYNEQFF
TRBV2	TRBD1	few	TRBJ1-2	TGTGCCAGCAAAAGGACAGGGGGAGAAACTAACTATGGCTACACCTTC	CASKRTGGETNYGYTF
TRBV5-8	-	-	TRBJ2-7	TGTGCCACCCTGGACAGCTACTCCTACGAGCAGTACTTC	CATLDSYSYEQYF
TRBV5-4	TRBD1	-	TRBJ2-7	TGTGCCAGCAGCTCGTCGACCACAGGGGGTAGCGAGCAGTACTTC	CASSSSTTGGSEQYF
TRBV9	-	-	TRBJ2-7	TGTGCCAGCAGCGCGGGGGACCTCTCTATTTACGAGCAGTACTTC	CASSAGDLSIYEQYF
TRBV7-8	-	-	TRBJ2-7	TGTGCCAGCAGCTTAAGTCTACAGGGTAACTACGAGCAGTACTTC	CASSLSLQGNYEQYF
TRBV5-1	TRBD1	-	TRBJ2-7	TGCGCCAGCAGCTTGGCCGGGACAGGGGGGTTCTTGGAGCAGTACTTC	CASSLAGTGGFLEQYF
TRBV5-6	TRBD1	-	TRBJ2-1	TGTGCCAGCAGCTTGGCGGGACAGTACAATGAGCAGTTCTTC	CASSLAGQYNEQFF
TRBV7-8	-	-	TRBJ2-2	TGTGCCAGCAGCTTTACTAGCCCGAACACCGGGGAGCTGTTTTTT	CASSFTSPNTGELFF
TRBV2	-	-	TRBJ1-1	TGTGCCAGCAGAAGACAGCTGAACACTGAAGCTTTCTTT	CASRRQLNTEAFF
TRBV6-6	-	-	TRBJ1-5	TGTGCCAGCAGTTACACGGTCCTAAACAATCAGCCCCAGCATTTT	CASSYTVLNNQPQHF
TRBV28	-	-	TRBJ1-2	TGTGCCAGCAGTGCGGGGGGCCAGGGCTATGGCTACACCTTC	CASSAGGQGYGYTF
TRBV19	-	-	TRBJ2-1	TGTGCCAGTAGTGCTACTATCCAAACCTACAATGAGCAGTTCTTC	CASSATIQTYNEQFF
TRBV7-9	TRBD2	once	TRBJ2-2	TGTGCCAGCAGCCCGCTAGCGGGAGAAACCGGGGAGCTGTTTTTT	CASSPLAGETGELFF
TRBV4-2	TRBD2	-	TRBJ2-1	TGTGCCAGCAGCCAAGAGACGGGAGGGAGGAGTAATGAGCAGTTCTTC	CASSQETGGRSNEQFF
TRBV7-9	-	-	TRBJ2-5	TGTGCCAGCAGCTCTCAGGAGACCCAGTACTTC	CASSSQETQYF
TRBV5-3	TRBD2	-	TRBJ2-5	TGTGCCAGAAGCTTGGGTCTAGCGGGTGAGACCCAGTACTTC	CARSLGLAGETQYF
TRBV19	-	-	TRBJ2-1	TGTGCCAGTAGTATAGGTCAGGGGACCTACAATGAGCAGTTCTTC	CASSIGQGTYNEQFF
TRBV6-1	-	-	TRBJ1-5	TGTGCCAGCAGTGTCTACGGTTATAGCAATCAGCCCCAGCATTTT	CASSVYGYSNQPQHF
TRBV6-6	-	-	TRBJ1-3	TGTGCCAGCAACCCGGGATGGGGAAACACCATATATTTT	CASNPGWGNTIYF
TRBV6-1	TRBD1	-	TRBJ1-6	TGTGCCAGCAGTGAATATCTGGCAGGGGGGTTCGGTAATTCACCCCTCCACTTT	CASSEYLAGGFGNSPLHF
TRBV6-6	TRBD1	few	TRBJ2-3	TGTGCCAGCAGTCGGCGACAGGGGGCCTCAGATACGCAGTATTTT	CASSRRQGASDTQYF
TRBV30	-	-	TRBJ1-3	TGTGCCTGGAGCGGGTCTCCAAGGAGAGGAAACACCATATATTTT	CAWSGSPRRGNTIYF
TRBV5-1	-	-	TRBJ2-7	TGCGCCAGCAGCTTGTCAACCCCCCGTACGGGGCAGTACTTC	CASSLSTPRTGQYF
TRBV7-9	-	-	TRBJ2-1	TGTGCCAGCAGCTTAGGAGGAGGGCCAAGGTGGCAGTTCTTC	CASSLGGGPRWQFF
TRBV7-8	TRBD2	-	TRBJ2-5	TGTGCCAGCAGCTTAGGACTAGCGGGAGTGGTGGGAGAGACCCAGTACTTC	CASSLGLAGVVGETQYF
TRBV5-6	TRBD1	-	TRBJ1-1	TGTGCCAGCAGCCCTGACAGGGCGACCATGAACACTGAAGCTTTCTTT	CASSPDRATMNTEAFF
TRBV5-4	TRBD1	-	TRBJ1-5	TGTGCCAGCAGCCCCGGGGGTGGACAGGGTAATCAGCCCCAGCATTTT	CASSPGGGQGNQPQHF
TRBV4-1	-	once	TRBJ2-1	TGCGCCAGCAGCCAATCTTACAGAGACAATGAGCAGTTCTTC	CASSQSYRDNEQFF
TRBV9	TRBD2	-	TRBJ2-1	TGTGCCAGCAGTGGACTAGCGGGAGAGGGTGAGCAGTTCTTC	CASSGLAGEGEQFF
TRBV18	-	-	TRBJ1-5	TGTGCCAGCTCACCAGCCCAGGGGAGCAGCAATCAGCCCCAGCATTTT	CASSPAQGSSNQPQHF
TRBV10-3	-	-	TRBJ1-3	TGTGCCATCAGTGCAGGGACAAGCGCGGGAAACACCATATATTTT	CAISAGTSAGNTIYF
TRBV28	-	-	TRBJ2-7	TGTGCCAGCAGTTCCGGGGCGGGGAACTCCTACGAGCAGTACTTC	CASSSGAGNSYEQYF
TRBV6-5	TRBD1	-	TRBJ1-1	TGTGCCAGCAGTTACCGGACAGGCGGAAACACTGAAGCTTTCTTT	CASSYRTGGNTEAFF